Given below is one T cell receptor (beta chain) in context. The data stem from a study of blood T cell repertoires in COVID-19. Study overall: Sample material is recorded as cDNA or gDNA derived from T cells, B-cell-depleted T cells, or PBMCs.

V dropped 6 bases and J dropped 3 bases, with 14 bases sitting between them. CDR1 and CDR2 (germline): MDHEN, SYDVKM. The length of the CDR3 is 14 residues. Original processing methods: Quantification of nucleated cells was approximated via reference gene primer amplification. This table comes from immunoSEQ multiplex PCR, and its TCRdb copy is limited to in-frame clones, with some not included. D and trimming come from the DNA, and the V and J calls and clone size come from that table. The sample has almost 500,000 clones, 70% to 90% seen once. The chain recombines TRBV28 with TRBJ1-2, with D possibly matching TRBD1 (5 bases). This clonotype originated in a woman aged 60-75 years who had recovered from COVID-19. Sequencing input: PBMCs or T cells enriched from blood (not recorded which). The CDR3 here is CASSLTLTDYGYTF. CDR3 bases: TGTGCCAGCAGCCTTACCTTGACAGACTATGGCTACACCTTC.